The 15 T cell receptor beta chains reported below all come from one sample, sequenced in a study of OX40 agonist ivuxolimab in advanced cancers. The library was made by the immunoSEQ multiplex PCR assay. The table was pulled from immuneACCESS by TCRdb, which kept in-frame rearrangements only. Such tables lose some clones; where checked, under half of the loss comes from unresolved V genes, and the rest has no known cause. Here the sample has tens of thousands of clones; approximately 90% occur a single time. The top ten clonotypes cover around 0.51% of the sample. Material: CD4+ or CD8+ T cells sorted from blood, obtained in a trial of the OX40 agonist ivuxolimab. The source of these receptors is an adult with an advanced solid tumor such as melanoma, head and neck, liver or kidney cancer.

The chain joins TRBV2 to TRBJ2-3; TRBD2 matches 12 bases. Germline V gene sequence: CDR1 SNHLY, CDR2 FYNNEI. This CDR3 contains 13 residues. The V gene end was trimmed by 6 bases and the J gene end by 6 bases; junction bases not matched to a gene: 1. CDR3 protein: CASRGLAGDTQYF. CDR3 nucleotides: TGTGCCAGCAGAGGACTAGCGGGGGATACGCAGTATTTT.

This chain links TRBV19 with TRBJ2-7; a possible D gene is TRBD1 (5 bases). Germline loops: CDR1 LNHDA, CDR2 SQIVND (reference sequence). This CDR3 is 15 amino acids long. Trimming took 6 bases from V and 0 from J, leaving 15 bases between them. The CDR3 protein is CASSPEGVHSYEQYF. In DNA, the CDR3 is TGTGCCAGTAGCCCAGAAGGGGTCCACTCCTACGAGCAGTACTTC.

The chain is built from TRBV5-8 and TRBJ2-2, with D possibly being TRBD2 (5 bases). The V end lost 4 bases, the J end lost 4 bases, and 11 bases lay between the germline ends. Germline V lookup: CDR1 SGHTS, CDR2 YDEGEE. CDR3 length: 14 amino acids. The CDR3 bases are TGTGCCAGCAGCCGTCATCGGGGCACCGGGGAGCTGTTTTTT. Amino acid sequence: CASSRHRGTGELFF.

The V call is TRBV30, the J call TRBJ2-2, with no clear D. The germline gives CDR1 GTSNPN, CDR2 SVGIG (reference sequence). The CDR3 covers 14 residues. V was pared by 3 bases and J by 1 base, with 9 bases between. CDR3 in amino acids: CAWRIGVNTGELFF. CDR3 in DNA: TGTGCCTGGAGGATTGGAGTGAACACCGGGGAGCTGTTTTTT.

This sequence joins TRBV6-5 and TRBJ2-5, with 8 bases identical to TRBD1. This CDR3 region has 15 residues. Losses at the gene ends were 6 bases for V and 4 bases for J; bases not matched to a gene: 10. Germline V gene lookup returns CDR1 MNHEY and CDR2 SVGAGI. CDR3 in DNA: TGTGCCAGCAGACCTGGACAGGGAAGGGCAGAGACCCAGTACTTC. This encodes CASRPGQGRAETQYF.

Only one count was recorded for this clone. The chain carries TRBV5-1 and TRBJ1-5; 12 bases are a match to TRBD1. The germline gives CDR1 SGHRS, CDR2 YFSETQ. The CDR3 has 18 residues. The J segment lost 0 bases and the V segment lost 0 bases, leaving 4 bases of the junction unmatched. The CDR3, as DNA: TGCGCCAGCAGCTTGGCCGGGGGACAGGGGGCTAGCAATCAGCCCCAGCATTTT. Encoded protein: CASSLAGGQGASNQPQHF.

This clone was found once. This sequence joins TRBV11-2 and TRBJ2-7, with D perhaps matching TRBD1 or TRBD2 (5 bases each). The ends were cut back, 5 bases at V and 5 bases at J, with 19 bases in the middle. This CDR3 has 15 residues. Germline CDR1 and CDR2: SGHAT and FQNNGV. CDR3 DNA: TGTGCCAGCAGCCGTTGGGGACCCCATAGCAACGAGCAGTACTTC. This encodes CASSRWGPHSNEQYF.

This sequence joins TRBV9 and TRBJ1-2; 9 nucleotides align to TRBD1. V trimming: 0 bases; J trimming: 5 bases; junction bases outside the gene matches: 11. Per germline, CDR1 SGDLS and CDR2 YYNGEE. CDR3 length equals 17 residues. CDR3 sequence: CASSVGLRTGDQYGYTF. CDR3 bases: TGTGCCAGCAGCGTAGGACTGAGGACAGGGGATCAGTATGGCTACACCTTC.

The V call is TRBV2, the J call TRBJ2-7; either TRBD1 or TRBD2 may fit D (6 bases each). Between the trimmed V and J ends, which lost 5 bases and 2 bases, there was a span of 10 bases. Looked up from germline, CDR1 is SNHLY and CDR2 is FYNNEI. This CDR3 is 13 amino acids long. The CDR3 reads CASSIGGTYEQYF. The CDR3 DNA reads as TGTGCCAGCAGTATCGGGGGCACCTACGAGCAGTACTTC. The full variable domain, its missing parts supplied by reference TRBV2 and TRBJ2-7, is EPEVTQTPSHQVTQMGQEVILRCVPISNHLYFYWYRQILGQKVEFLVSFYNNEISEKSEIFDDQFSVERPDGSNFTLKIRSTKLEDSAMYFCASSIGGTYEQYFGPGTRLTVT.

The rearrangement uses TRBV6-1 and TRBJ2-2; 11 nucleotides line up with TRBD2. The germline V gene encodes CDR1 MNHNS and CDR2 SASEGT. This CDR3 region has 15 residues. V lost 7 bases to trimming and J lost 6 bases; unmatched junction nucleotides: 7. The CDR3 DNA reads TGTGCCAGCATCATTACTAGCGGGAGTGCCGGGGAGCTGTTTTTT. As protein: CASIITSGSAGELFF.

The chain employs TRBV18 and TRBJ1-2, with no clear D. V gave up 2 bases and J gave up 4 bases, with 5 bases separating them. This CDR3 is 12 amino acids long. Germline CDR1 KGHSH, CDR2 LQKENI. The CDR3 protein is CASSPAGYGYTF. DNA for the CDR3: TGTGCCAGCTCACCAGCGGGCTATGGCTACACCTTC.

The chain employs TRBV14 and TRBJ1-1, with 12 nucleotides matching TRBD1. V shed 3 bases and J 0 bases; nucleotides not matched to a gene: 5. The CDR3 spans 17 residues. Germline CDR1 and CDR2: SGHDN and FVKESK. The DNA for the CDR3 is TGTGCCAGCAGCCATGGGACAGGGGGCCTTTTGAACACTGAAGCTTTCTTT. Protein: CASSHGTGGLLNTEAFF. The entire variable domain, with the rest obtained from reference TRBV14 and TRBJ1-1, is as follows: EAGVTQFPSHSVIEKGQTVTLRCDPISGHDNLYWYRRVMGKEIKFLLHFVKESKQDESGMPNNRFLAERTGGTYSTLKVQPAELEDSGVYFCASSHGTGGLLNTEAFFGQGTRLTVV.

The chain's CDR3 is CASSIIGMGQSGRKNQPQHF. The CDR3, as DNA: TGTGCCAGTAGTATAATTGGAATGGGACAGTCGGGAAGAAAAAATCAGCCCCAGCATTTT. The chain carries TRBV19 and TRBJ1-5; 7 positions agree with TRBD1. Trimming took 2 bases from V and 4 from J; bases not matched to a gene: 20. This CDR3 spans 20 amino acids. Germline V gives CDR1 LNHDA, CDR2 SQIVND (reference sequence).

The DNA for the CDR3 is TGTGCCAGCAGTCCGGGACTAGTTTCCTACGAGCAGTACTTC. Its protein is CASSPGLVSYEQYF. V usage is TRBV27 and J usage is TRBJ2-7; 8 bases are shared with TRBD2. The V and J ends lost 5 bases and 1 base, in that order; junction bases with no gene match: 4. CDR3 length equals 14 residues. Germline V gene data show CDR1 as MNHEY and CDR2 as SMNVEV (reference sequence).

In this sample, this clone turned up once. CDR3 bases: TGTGCCAGCAGCCAGCAGGGATCCATTCAGTACTTC. This encodes CASSQQGSIQYF. The V and J genes are TRBV7-3 and TRBJ2-4; a weak D match, TRBD1 (5 bases). The V gene's germline CDR1 is SGHTA and CDR2 FQGTGA. The CDR3 is made up of 12 amino acids. The V and J ends lost 5 bases and 9 bases respectively, with 11 bases between them.